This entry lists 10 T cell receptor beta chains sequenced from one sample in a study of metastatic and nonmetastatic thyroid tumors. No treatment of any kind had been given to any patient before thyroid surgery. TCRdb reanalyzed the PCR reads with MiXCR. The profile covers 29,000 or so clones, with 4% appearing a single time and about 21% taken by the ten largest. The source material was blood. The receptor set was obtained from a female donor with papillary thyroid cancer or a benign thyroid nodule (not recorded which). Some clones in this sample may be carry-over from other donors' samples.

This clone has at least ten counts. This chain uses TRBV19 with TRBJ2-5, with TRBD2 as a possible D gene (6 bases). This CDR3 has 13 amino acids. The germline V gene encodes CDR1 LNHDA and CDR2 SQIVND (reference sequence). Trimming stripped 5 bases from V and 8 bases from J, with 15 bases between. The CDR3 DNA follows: TGTGCCAGTAGTCAGACTAGTGAGGGAACCCAGTACTTC. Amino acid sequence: CASSQTSEGTQYF.

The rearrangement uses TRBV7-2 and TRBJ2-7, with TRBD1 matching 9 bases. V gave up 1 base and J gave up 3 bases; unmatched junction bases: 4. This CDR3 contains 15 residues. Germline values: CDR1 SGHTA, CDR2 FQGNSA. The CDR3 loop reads CASSLELGQGYEQYF. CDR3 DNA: TGTGCCAGCAGCTTAGAACTGGGACAGGGCTACGAGCAGTACTTC. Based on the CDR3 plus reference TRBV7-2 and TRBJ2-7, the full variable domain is GAGVSQSPSNKVTEKGKDVELRCDPISGHTALYWYRQSLGQGLEFLIYFQGNSAPDKSGLPSDRFSAERTGGSVSTLTIQRTQQEDSAVYLCASSLELGQGYEQYFGPGTRLTVT.

The CDR3 here is CASSDYRGRKAGYTF. The CDR3 bases are TGTGCCAGCAGTGATTACAGGGGGCGCAAGGCAGGCTACACCTTC. The rearrangement uses TRBV12-3 or TRBV12-4 and TRBJ1-2; TRBD1 aligns across 9 bases. V lost 5 bases and J lost 8; bases outside the gene matches: 12. The CDR3 sequence is 15 residues long.

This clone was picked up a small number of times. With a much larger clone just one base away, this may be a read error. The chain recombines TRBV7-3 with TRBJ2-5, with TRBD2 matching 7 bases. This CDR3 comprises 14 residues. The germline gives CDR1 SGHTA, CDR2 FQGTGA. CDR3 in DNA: TGTGCCAGCAGCTGGGGGACTATGCAAGAGACCCATTACTTC. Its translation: CASSWGTMQETHYF.

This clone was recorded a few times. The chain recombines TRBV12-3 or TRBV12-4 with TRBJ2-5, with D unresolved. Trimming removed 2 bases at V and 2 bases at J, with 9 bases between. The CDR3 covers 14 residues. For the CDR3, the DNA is TGTGCCAGCAGTTTACCAGCGTCACAAGAGACCCAGTACTTC. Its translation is CASSLPASQETQYF.

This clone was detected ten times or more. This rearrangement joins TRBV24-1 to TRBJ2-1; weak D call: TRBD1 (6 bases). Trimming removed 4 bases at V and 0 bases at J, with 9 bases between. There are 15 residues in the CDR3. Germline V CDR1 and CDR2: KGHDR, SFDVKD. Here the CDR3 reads CATSERTVSYNEQFF. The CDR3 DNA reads TGTGCCACCAGTGAACGGACAGTCTCCTACAATGAGCAGTTCTTC.

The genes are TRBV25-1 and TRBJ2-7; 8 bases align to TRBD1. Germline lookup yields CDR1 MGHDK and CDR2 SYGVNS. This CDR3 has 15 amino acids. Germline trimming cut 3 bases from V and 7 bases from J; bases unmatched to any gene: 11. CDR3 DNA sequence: TGTGCCAGCAGTGATGGGACAGGTTGTTTCGGAGAGCAGTACTTC. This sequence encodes CASSDGTGCFGEQYF.

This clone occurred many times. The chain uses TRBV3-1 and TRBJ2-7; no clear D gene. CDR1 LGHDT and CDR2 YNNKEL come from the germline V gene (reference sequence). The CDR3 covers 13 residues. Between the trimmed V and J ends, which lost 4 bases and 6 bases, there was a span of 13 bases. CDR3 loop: CASSPGRLGEQYF. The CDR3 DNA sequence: TGTGCCAGCAGCCCCGGAAGACTCGGCGAGCAGTACTTC.

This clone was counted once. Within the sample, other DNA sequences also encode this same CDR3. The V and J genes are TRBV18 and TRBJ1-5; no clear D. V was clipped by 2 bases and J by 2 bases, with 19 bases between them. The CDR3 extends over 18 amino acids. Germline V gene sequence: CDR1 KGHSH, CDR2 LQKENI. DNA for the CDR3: TGTGCCAGCTCACCAACGAGTCATGGTTTCGGCGGCAATCAGCCCCAGCATTTT. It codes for CASSPTSHGFGGNQPQHF.

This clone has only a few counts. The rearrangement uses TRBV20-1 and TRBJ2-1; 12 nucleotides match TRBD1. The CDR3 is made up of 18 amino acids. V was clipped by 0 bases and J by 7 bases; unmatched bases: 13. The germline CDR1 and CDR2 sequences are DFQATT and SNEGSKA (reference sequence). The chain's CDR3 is CSARDSSGTGGLFNEQFF. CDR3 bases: TGCAGTGCTAGAGATAGTTCGGGGACAGGGGGCTTGTTTAATGAGCAGTTCTTC.